The source of this T cell receptor beta chain is a study of metastatic and nonmetastatic thyroid tumors. Study summary: Repertoire comparison spanned blood and tumor or nodule tissue of malignant and benign thyroid patients.

No patient had received any treatment before thyroid surgery. The CDR3 is made up of 15 amino acids. This clone has more than one count but fewer than ten. Antigen: not known. A read error may account for a junction end that differs from germline. Study observations and caveats: The reported finding was significantly higher TCR beta diversity in malignant thyroid tumors relative to benign nodules, in blood and tumor.

Authors' data handling: A distant-metastasis classifier for papillary thyroid cancer was built using CDR3 differences across clinicopathological groups. MiXCR reprocessed the PCR reads for TCRdb. These V and J calls derive from TCRdb rather than the authors' analysis. The table lists 25,000 to 35,000 clones, about 17% of them singletons, with about 5% in the top ten. J is TRBJ2-3 and V is TRBV12-3 or TRBV12-4, with TRBD2 as a possible D gene (6 bases). Input material: blood. This receptor was obtained from a female donor with papillary thyroid cancer or a benign thyroid nodule (not recorded which). Some clones in this sample may be carry-over from other donors' samples. The CDR3 sequence: CASSSSGWAPDTQYF. The CDR3 region has the DNA TGTGCCAGCAGCTCAAGCGGGTGGGCCCCAGATACTCAGTATTTT.